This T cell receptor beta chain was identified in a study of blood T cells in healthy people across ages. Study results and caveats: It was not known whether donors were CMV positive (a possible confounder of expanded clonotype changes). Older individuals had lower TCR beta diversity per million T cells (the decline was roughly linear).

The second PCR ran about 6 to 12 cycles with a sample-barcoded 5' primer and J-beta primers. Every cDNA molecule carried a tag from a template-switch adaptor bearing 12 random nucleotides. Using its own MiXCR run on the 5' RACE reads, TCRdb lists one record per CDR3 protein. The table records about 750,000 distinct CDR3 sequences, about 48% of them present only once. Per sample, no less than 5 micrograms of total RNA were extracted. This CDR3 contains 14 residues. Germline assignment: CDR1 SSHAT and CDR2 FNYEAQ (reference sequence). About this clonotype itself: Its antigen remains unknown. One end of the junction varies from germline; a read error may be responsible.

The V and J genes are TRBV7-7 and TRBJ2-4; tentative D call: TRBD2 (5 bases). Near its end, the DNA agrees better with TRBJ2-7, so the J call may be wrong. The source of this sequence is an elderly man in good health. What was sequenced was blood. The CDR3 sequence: CASSLGEGVYEQYF. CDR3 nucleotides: TGTGCTAGCAGCTTAGGAGAGGGAGTCTACGAGCAGTACTTC.